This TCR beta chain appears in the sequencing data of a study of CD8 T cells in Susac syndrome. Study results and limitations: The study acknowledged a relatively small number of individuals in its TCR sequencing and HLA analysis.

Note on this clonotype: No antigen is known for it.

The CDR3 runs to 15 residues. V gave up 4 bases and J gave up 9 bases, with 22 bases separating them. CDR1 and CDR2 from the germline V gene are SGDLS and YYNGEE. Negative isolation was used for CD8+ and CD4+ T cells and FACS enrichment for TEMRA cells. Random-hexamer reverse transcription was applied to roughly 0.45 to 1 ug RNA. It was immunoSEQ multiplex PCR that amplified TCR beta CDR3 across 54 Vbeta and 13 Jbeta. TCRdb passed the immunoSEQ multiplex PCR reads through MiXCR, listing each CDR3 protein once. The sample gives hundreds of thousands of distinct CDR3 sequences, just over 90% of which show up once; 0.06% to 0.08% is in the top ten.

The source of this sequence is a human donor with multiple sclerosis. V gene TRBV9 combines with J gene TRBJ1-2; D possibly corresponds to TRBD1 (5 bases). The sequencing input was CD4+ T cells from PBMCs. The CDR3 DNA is TGTGCCAGCAGCCCCCTCGGGAGGGGAACGAGGAGCTACACCTTC. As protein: CASSPLGRGTRSYTF.